This T cell receptor beta chain was documented in a study of T cells in Graves' hyperthyroidism and ophthalmopathy. Amplified regions were TCR beta CDR3 sequences from RNA transcripts. First-round RT-PCR targeting the TCR CDR3 was performed with the HTBI primer set. TCRdb analysed the multiplex PCR reads with MiXCR anew, one entry per CDR3 protein. This repertoire shows roughly 650,000 distinct CDR3 sequences, about a sixth found once; its top ten account for around 3.5%. Disease duration was under 3 months in the ophthalmopathy patients, who also had a Clinical Activity Score of at least 3 and a NOSPECS grade of at least 4. Uncontrolled infection, other autoimmune disease, pregnancy or lactation excluded patients. The source material was blood. The origin of this receptor is a woman in her 40s with Graves' ophthalmopathy.

The CDR3 DNA is TGTGCCAGCAGTGAAAGGGAGTTGGGCTATGGCTACACCTTC. As protein: CASSERELGYGYTF. The rearrangement links TRBV6-1 to TRBJ1-2; D is ambiguous. The CDR3 has 14 amino acids. Germline lookup yields CDR1 MNHNS and CDR2 SASEGT. V lost 2 bases and J lost 4, with 11 bases in between.